The T cell receptor (beta chain) under discussion was sequenced for a study of CXCR3-negative and CXCR3-positive naive CD8 T cells. Libraries were UMI-labeled 5' RACE TRB cDNA. TCRdb re-called the 5' RACE reads; one entry per CDR3 protein, DNA not given. The sample has 50,000 or so distinct CDR3 sequences. Findings of the study overall: In naive cells, CXCR3-negative and CXCR3-positive subsets had similar TRBV-TRBJ usage; memory cells differed. CXCR3 levels fell partly with cryopreservation; most assays relied on fresh PBMCs. Memory CD8+ T cell repertoires were far less diverse than both naive subsets. The study found more hydrophobic TRB CDR3s in CXCR3-positive naive cells than in CXCR3-negative naive cells.

CDR3 length equals 13 residues. Germline V gives CDR1 MNHEY, CDR2 SMNVEV (reference sequence). As regards this clonotype: Its matching antigen is unknown.

This clonotype originated in a human donor in good health. Some clones in this sample may be carry-over from other donors' samples. Sequenced input: naive CXCR3+ CD8+ T cells from blood. Subset denoted: CD45RO-CCR7+CD27+CD95- naive CD8+ T cells expressing CXCR3 (TNR3+). V gene TRBV27 combines with J gene TRBJ2-3. CDR3 sequence reads: CASTEMGTDTQYF.